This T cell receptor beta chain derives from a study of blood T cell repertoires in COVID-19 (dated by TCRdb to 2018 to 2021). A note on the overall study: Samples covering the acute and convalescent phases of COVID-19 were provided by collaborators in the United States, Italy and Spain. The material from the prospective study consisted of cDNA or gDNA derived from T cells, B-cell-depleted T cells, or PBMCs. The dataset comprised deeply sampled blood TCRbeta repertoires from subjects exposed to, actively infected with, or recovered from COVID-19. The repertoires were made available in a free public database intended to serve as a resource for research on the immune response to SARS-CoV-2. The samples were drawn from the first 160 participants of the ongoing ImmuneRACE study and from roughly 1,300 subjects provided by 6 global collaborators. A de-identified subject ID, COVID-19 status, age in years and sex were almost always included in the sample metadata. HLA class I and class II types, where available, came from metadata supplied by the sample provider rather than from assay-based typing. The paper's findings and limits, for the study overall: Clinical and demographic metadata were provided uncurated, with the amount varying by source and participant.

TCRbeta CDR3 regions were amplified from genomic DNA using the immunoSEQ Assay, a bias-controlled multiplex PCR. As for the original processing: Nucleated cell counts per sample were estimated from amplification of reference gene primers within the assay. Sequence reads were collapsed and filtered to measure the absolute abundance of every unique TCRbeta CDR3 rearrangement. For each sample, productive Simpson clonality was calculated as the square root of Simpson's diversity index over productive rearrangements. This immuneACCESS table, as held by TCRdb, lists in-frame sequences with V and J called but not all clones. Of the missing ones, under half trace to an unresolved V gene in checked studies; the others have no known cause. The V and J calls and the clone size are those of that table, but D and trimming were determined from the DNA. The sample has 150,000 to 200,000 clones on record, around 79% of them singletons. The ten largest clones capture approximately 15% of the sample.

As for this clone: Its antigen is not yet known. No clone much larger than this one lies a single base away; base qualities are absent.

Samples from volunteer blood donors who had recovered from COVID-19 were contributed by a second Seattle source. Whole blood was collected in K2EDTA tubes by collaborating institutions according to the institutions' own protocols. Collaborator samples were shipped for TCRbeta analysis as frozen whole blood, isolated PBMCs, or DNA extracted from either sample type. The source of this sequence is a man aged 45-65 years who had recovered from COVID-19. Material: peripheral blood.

The CDR3 here reads CASSLRTGPEQYF. In nucleotides, the sequence is TGTGCCAGCTCACTACGGACAGGGCCCGAGCAGTACTTC. The chain is assembled from TRBV18 and TRBJ2-7, with TRBD1 matching 8 junction bases. The CDR3 measures 13 amino acids from cysteine to phenylalanine. Only the CDR3 region is kept as DNA, spanning 39 bases read in frame from base 1. From the germline V gene, CDR1 is KGHSH and CDR2 is LQKENI. V loses 4 bases at its end and J loses 6 bases; junction bases beyond the gene matches: 5.